Sequencing of this T cell receptor (beta chain) was carried out in a study of T cells in Graves' hyperthyroidism and ophthalmopathy. Trimming at V came to 4 bases and at J to 0 bases, leaving 5 bases not matched to a gene. Germline values: CDR1 DFQATT, CDR2 SNEGSKA (reference sequence). The CDR3 contains 16 residues. The PBMCs had their origin in approximately 10 ml of fresh peripheral blood. The investigators amplified TCR beta CDR3 regions from RNA transcripts. Carried out on the TCR CDR3, a first-round RT-PCR used the HTBI primer set. A single record per CDR3 protein comes from TCRdb applying MiXCR to the multiplex PCR reads. The profile shows fewer than 650,000 distinct CDR3 sequences, about 14% of them singletons.

The sequenced sample was blood. The gene calls are TRBV20-1 and TRBJ2-6; 8 nucleotides agree with TRBD1. The receptor's source is a woman aged 18-30 years with Graves' ophthalmopathy. The CDR3, as DNA: TGCAGTGCTAAAGGGACAGGCGCCTCTGGGGCCAACGTCCTGACTTTC. Its protein product is CSAKGTGASGANVLTF.